This T cell receptor (beta chain) was identified in a study of T cells in Graves' hyperthyroidism and ophthalmopathy. A few counts support this clonotype. Germline-derived CDR1 and CDR2 are MNHEY and SMNVEV (reference sequence). Trimming shortened V by 1 base and J by 9 bases, and 9 bases separated the two germline ends. The CDR3 is made up of 13 amino acids. Authors of the study amplified TCR beta CDR3 regions from RNA transcripts. RT-PCR in the first round (using the HTBI primer set) targeted the TCR CDR3. TCRdb reprocessed the multiplex PCR reads via MiXCR and lists one record per CDR3 protein. The table shows hundreds of thousands of distinct CDR3 sequences, with roughly 20% occurring only once.

The sequence was collected from a young man with Graves' ophthalmopathy. The chain combines TRBV27 with TRBJ2-2; D ambiguous. Sequenced input: blood. The CDR3 loop is CASSLYLSRELFF. Here the CDR3 DNA reads TGTGCCAGCAGTTTATACCTTTCCCGGGAGCTGTTTTTT.